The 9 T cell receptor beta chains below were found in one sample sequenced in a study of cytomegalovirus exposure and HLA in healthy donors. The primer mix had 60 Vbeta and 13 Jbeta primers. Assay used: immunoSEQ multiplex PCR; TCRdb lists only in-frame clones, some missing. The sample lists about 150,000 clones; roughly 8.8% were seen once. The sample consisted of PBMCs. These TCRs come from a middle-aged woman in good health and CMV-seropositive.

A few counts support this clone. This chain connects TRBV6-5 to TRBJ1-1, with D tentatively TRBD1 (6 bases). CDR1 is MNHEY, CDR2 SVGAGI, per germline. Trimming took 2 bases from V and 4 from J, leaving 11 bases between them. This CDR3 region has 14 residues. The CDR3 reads CASSYNQGTTEAFF. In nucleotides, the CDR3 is TGTGCCAGCAGTTACAACCAGGGGACCACTGAAGCTTTCTTT.

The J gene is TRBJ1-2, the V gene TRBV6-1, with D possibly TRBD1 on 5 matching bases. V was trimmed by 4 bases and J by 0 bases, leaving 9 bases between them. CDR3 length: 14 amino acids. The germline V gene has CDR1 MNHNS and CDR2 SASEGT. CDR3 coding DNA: TGTGCCAGCAGTGTCCAGGGTTCTAACTATGGCTACACCTTC. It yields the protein CASSVQGSNYGYTF.

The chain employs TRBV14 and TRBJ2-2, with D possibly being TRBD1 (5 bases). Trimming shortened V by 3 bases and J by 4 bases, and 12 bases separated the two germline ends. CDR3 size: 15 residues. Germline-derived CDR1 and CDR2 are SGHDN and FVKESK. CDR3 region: CASSQGRVSTGELFF. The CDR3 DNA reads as TGTGCCAGCAGCCAGGGCAGGGTGAGCACCGGGGAGCTGTTTTTT.

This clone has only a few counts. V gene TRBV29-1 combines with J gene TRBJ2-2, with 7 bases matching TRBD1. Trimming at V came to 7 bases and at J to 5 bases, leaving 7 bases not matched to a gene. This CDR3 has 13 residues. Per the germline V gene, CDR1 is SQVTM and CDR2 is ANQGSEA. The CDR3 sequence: CSAALTGTGELFF. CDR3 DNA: TGCAGCGCCGCCTTGACAGGGACCGGGGAGCTGTTTTTT.

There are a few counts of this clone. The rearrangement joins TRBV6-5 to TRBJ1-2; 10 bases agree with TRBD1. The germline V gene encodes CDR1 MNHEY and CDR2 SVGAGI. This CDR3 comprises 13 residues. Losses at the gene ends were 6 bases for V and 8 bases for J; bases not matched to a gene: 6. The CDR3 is CASSRQGAGGYTF. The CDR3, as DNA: TGTGCCAGCAGCCGACAGGGGGCGGGAGGCTACACCTTC.

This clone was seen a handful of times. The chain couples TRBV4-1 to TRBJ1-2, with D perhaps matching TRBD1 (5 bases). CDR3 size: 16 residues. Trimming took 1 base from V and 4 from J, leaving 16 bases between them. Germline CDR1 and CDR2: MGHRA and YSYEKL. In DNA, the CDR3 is TGCGCCAGCAGCCAAGTTTCCTTAAATGGGGCCTATGGCTACACCTTC. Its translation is CASSQVSLNGAYGYTF.

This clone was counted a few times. The CDR3: CASSPPGQGNPGDTQYF. The CDR3 DNA is TGTGCCAGCAGCCCTCCGGGACAGGGGAATCCCGGGGATACGCAGTATTTT. The chain links TRBV7-8 to TRBJ2-3; 10 bases line up with TRBD1. The germline gives CDR1 SGHVS, CDR2 FQNEAQ. The ends lost 5 bases at V and 6 bases at J; junction bases unmatched: 14. This CDR3 is 17 amino acids long.

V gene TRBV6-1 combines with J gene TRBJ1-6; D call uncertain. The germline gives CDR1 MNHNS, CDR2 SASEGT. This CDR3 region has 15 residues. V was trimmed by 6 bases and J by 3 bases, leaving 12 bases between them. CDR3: CASSQGSLYNSPLHF. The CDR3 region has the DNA TGTGCCAGCAGCCAAGGGAGCCTCTATAATTCACCCCTCCACTTT.

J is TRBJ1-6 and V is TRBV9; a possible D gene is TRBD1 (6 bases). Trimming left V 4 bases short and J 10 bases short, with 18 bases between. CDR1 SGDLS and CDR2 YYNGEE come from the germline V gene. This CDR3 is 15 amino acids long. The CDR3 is CASSPRQGFDSPLHF. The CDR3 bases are TGTGCCAGCAGCCCCCGGCAGGGGTTTGACTCACCCCTCCACTTT.